Below, 18 T cell receptor beta chains from the same sample are listed, as sequenced in a study of T-cell reconstitution after alpha-beta-depleted transplantation in children (dated by TCRdb to 2016 to 2017). The method was PCR. Instrument on record: Illumina HiSeq 2500. TCR libraries were prepared with molecular barcoding, using unique molecular identifiers to normalize TCRbeta repertoire quantification. TCRdb reprocessing: public reads trimmed at Q25 with fastp, clones called with MiXCR, in-frame beta chains kept. Each CDR3 protein appears once, grouped with its most common genes and DNA. This sample has some 590,000 distinct CDR3 sequences in its table, and approximately 10% of those were observed once. The ten top clones hold less than 5% of the sample. The sequences come from PBMCs from the stem cell graft donor, collected from the stem cell graft. The source of these receptors is a human donor who donated a stem cell graft to a child with acute myeloid leukemia.

This clonotype was seen at least ten times. The chain joins TRBV29-1 to TRBJ2-5, with TRBD2 as a possible D gene (6 bases). V gave up 3 bases and J gave up 2 bases, with 10 bases separating them. Germline CDR1 and CDR2: SQVTM and ANQGSEA. The CDR3 runs to 13 residues. CDR3 coding DNA: TGCAGCGTTGACCGTAGCGGACAAGAGACCCAGTACTTC. It yields the protein CSVDRSGQETQYF.

This clonotype was detected a few times. This chain joins TRBV6-2 or TRBV6-3 and TRBJ2-7, with 7 bases matching TRBD2. The germline gives CDR1 MNHEY, CDR2 SVGEGT. Trimming cost V 7 bases and J 0 bases; bases outside gene matches: 15. The CDR3 length is 17 residues. The CDR3 sequence is CASTSQAGAPFSYEQYF. CDR3 DNA sequence: TGTGCCAGCACCTCCCAGGCGGGAGCTCCATTCTCCTACGAGCAGTACTTC.

Of note for this clonotype: A read error may explain this, as a much larger clone is one base away. This is likely a read error, given that the CDR3 carries no conserved phenylalanine or tryptophan at its end. The chain carries TRBV7-6 and TRBJ2-7; D is possibly TRBD1 (6 bases). The germline V gene encodes CDR1 SGHVS and CDR2 FNYEAQ. The CDR3 sequence is 15 residues long. The V gene lost 2 bases and the J gene lost 6 bases, with 17 bases spanning the gap. The CDR3 loop reads CASSLRQGSPSEQYL. Here the CDR3 DNA reads TGTGCCAGCAGCTTACGTCAGGGGAGCCCCTCCGAGCAGTACCTC.

This clonotype was counted a few times. This chain links TRBV7-6 with TRBJ2-1, with unresolved D. CDR1 and CDR2 from the germline V gene are SGHVS and FNYEAQ. The CDR3 is made up of 15 amino acids. Trimming removed 5 bases at V and 4 bases at J, with 15 bases between. The CDR3 bases are TGTGCCAGCAGCCTTCAATCCAGCGTTTACAATGAGCAGTTCTTC. This sequence encodes CASSLQSSVYNEQFF.

V and J are TRBV24-1 and TRBJ2-1, with TRBD2 as a possible D gene (5 bases). CDR1 and CDR2 (germline): KGHDR, SFDVKD. The ends were cut back, 7 bases at V and 9 bases at J, with 18 bases in the middle. The CDR3 totals 14 residues. The CDR3 region has the DNA TGTGCCACCAGCGAAACGGGATCATTGGGTGAGCAGTTCTTC. Translated: CATSETGSLGEQFF.

The V and J genes are TRBV29-1 and TRBJ1-2; 8 nucleotides agree with TRBD1. Germline trimming cut 3 bases from V and 7 bases from J; bases unmatched to any gene: 10. The CDR3 extends over 14 amino acids. CDR1 and CDR2 (germline): SQVTM, ANQGSEA. CDR3 in DNA: TGCAGCGTTGAGCGGGATGACAGGGGCCGTGGCTACACCTTC. The encoded protein is CSVERDDRGRGYTF.

This clonotype has a handful of counts. The J gene is TRBJ2-7, the V gene TRBV20-1, with a weak D call TRBD1 (6 bases). CDR3 length: 13 residues. Germline loops: CDR1 DFQATT, CDR2 SNEGSKA (reference sequence). Trimming removed 3 bases from V and 7 bases from J, with 16 bases in between. The CDR3 loop reads CSARTGALSEQYF. The DNA for the CDR3 is TGCAGTGCTAGGACAGGCGCCTTATCGGAGCAGTACTTC.

The V and J genes are TRBV12-3 or TRBV12-4 and TRBJ2-3; 7 nucleotides agree with TRBD2. The CDR3 totals 16 residues. With V trimmed by 7 bases and J by 2 bases, 12 bases remained unmatched. The CDR3: CASNPGGGHYTDTQYF. In nucleotides, the CDR3 is TGTGCCAGCAACCCGGGGGGAGGACATTACACAGATACGCAGTATTTT.

About this clonotype: A much larger clone lies a single base off, so this may be a read error. This is likely a read error, given that the CDR3 carries no conserved phenylalanine or tryptophan at its end. This chain uses TRBV5-5 with TRBJ2-3; D might be TRBD2 (7 bases). Trimming took off 0 bases at V and 1 base at J, with 12 bases between the two ends. The CDR3 totals 16 residues. The germline gives CDR1 SGHKS, CDR2 YYEKEE (reference sequence). This CDR3 reads CASSLGGGGRTDTQYV. The CDR3 DNA reads TGTGCCAGCAGCTTGGGAGGGGGAGGGCGCACAGATACGCAGTATGTT.

The J gene is TRBJ2-7, the V gene TRBV11-1, with D possibly TRBD2 on 5 matching bases. Trimming took off 1 base at V and 6 bases at J, with 10 bases between the two ends. Germline CDR1 reads SGHAT; CDR2 reads FQDESV (reference sequence). The CDR3 extends over 13 amino acids. The CDR3: CASSLEEVSEQYF. Written as DNA, the CDR3 is TGTGCCAGCAGCTTAGAGGAGGTATCCGAGCAGTACTTC.

The J gene is TRBJ1-3, the V gene TRBV15, with D possibly being TRBD1 (6 bases). Germline assignment: CDR1 LNHNV and CDR2 YYDKDF (reference sequence). The V gene lost 0 bases and the J gene lost 9 bases, with 18 bases spanning the gap. The CDR3 has 16 residues. In DNA form, the CDR3 reads TGTGCCACCAGCAGAGATTTGAACAGGGCTGGGTCCACCATATATTTT. This gives the protein CATSRDLNRAGSTIYF.

There are a few counts of this clonotype. Since the CDR3 does not end with the conserved phenylalanine or tryptophan, this likely comes from a read error. The CDR3 coding sequence is TGTGCCAGCAGTTTTTCCATGCGGAAGAACACTGAAGCTTTCCTT. Translating it yields CASSFSMRKNTEAFL. The chain uses TRBV6-2 or TRBV6-3 and TRBJ1-1; no firm D call. Germline loops: CDR1 MNHEY, CDR2 SVGEGT. Trimming shortened V by 4 bases and J by 1 base, and 13 bases separated the two germline ends. CDR3 length: 15 residues.

This clonotype was counted only a few times. The chain recombines TRBV5-1 with TRBJ2-5; 9 bases are shared with TRBD2. CDR3 length: 16 residues. The V gene end was trimmed by 0 bases and the J gene end by 5 bases; junction bases not matched to a gene: 8. Germline CDR1 reads SGHRS; CDR2 reads YFSETQ. The chain's CDR3 is CASSLVGSGSVETQYF. Written as DNA, the CDR3 is TGCGCCAGCAGCTTGGTGGGTAGCGGGAGTGTGGAGACCCAGTACTTC. The variable domain in full, completed from reference TRBV5-1 and TRBJ2-5, reads KAGVTQTPRYLIKTRGQQVTLSCSPISGHRSVSWYQQTPGQGLQFLFEYFSETQRNKGNFPGRFSGRQFSNSRSEMNVSTLELGDSALYLCASSLVGSGSVETQYFGPGTRLLVL.

This clonotype was seen a handful of times. The chain recombines TRBV28 with TRBJ2-1, with 9 bases identical to TRBD2. This CDR3 contains 17 residues. Germline CDR1 is MDHEN and CDR2 is SYDVKM. V trimming: 4 bases; J trimming: 4 bases; junction bases outside the gene matches: 11. The CDR3 sequence is CASSSPAGGPGYNEQFF. The CDR3 DNA sequence: TGTGCCAGCAGTTCTCCGGCGGGAGGGCCGGGGTACAATGAGCAGTTCTTC.

This clonotype was counted between two and nine times. The chain carries TRBV20-1 and TRBJ1-2; possible D gene TRBD1, 5 bases. Looked up from germline, CDR1 is DFQATT and CDR2 is SNEGSKA (reference sequence). The CDR3 is 14 residues long. The V gene lost 0 bases and the J gene lost 4 bases, with 12 bases spanning the gap. CDR3 nucleotide sequence: TGCAGTGCTAGAGATTACGGGACGCTCTATGGCTACACCTTC. It encodes CSARDYGTLYGYTF.

The chain couples TRBV20-1 to TRBJ2-1; D gene unclear. The germline V and J ends were trimmed by 1 base and 12 bases, with 16 bases remaining between them. Germline V lookup: CDR1 DFQATT, CDR2 SNEGSKA (reference sequence). The CDR3 loop spans 13 amino acids. In DNA form, the CDR3 reads TGCAGTGCTAGAGGGTCCTCTGCGGTTGGGCAGTTCTTC. This sequence encodes CSARGSSAVGQFF.

In its sample, this clonotype was seen many times. The rearrangement links TRBV27 to TRBJ1-6; D is unresolved. The CDR3 runs to 16 residues. With 6 bases removed from V and 0 bases from J, the gap between germline ends came to 12 bases. CDR1 and CDR2 from the germline V gene are MNHEY and SMNVEV (reference sequence). The CDR3 bases are TGTGCCAGCAGGTCAGACACGAGCTCCTATAATTCACCCCTCCACTTT. It encodes CASRSDTSSYNSPLHF.

There are a few counts of this clonotype. V is TRBV27 and J is TRBJ1-2, with 7 bases aligning to TRBD1. CDR1 is MNHEY and CDR2 is SMNVEV in the germline V gene (reference sequence). This CDR3 spans 14 amino acids. V trimming: 8 bases; J trimming: 0 bases; junction bases outside the gene matches: 6. For the CDR3, the DNA is TGTGCCAGCCCGACAGGGACCGCTAACTATGGCTACACCTTC. Translation gives CASPTGTANYGYTF.